These 30 T cell receptor beta chains were all obtained from the same sample, sequenced in a study of persistence of HIV-infected CD4 T cells. The immunoSEQ assay was version 4, run in survey mode. Using immunoSEQ multiplex PCR, the repertoire was profiled, and TCRdb retains in-frame clones only, with some absent. The sample consists of 25,000 to 35,000 clones, 82% of them appearing once. No antigen has been assigned to these receptors. Lysates of CMV-infected fibroblasts at approximately 9.4 ug/mL stimulated these cells. Memory cells lacking CD40L and CD69 with high CD45RO were sorted. Sequences were derived from CD4+ T cells sorted from PBMCs after approximately 19-hour stimulation, sampled from a patient who received antiretroviral therapy. The receptors were gathered from an adult man with HIV who was CMV-seropositive.

The chain uses TRBV4-2 and TRBJ2-3; D gene ambiguous. This CDR3 is built from 14 residues. Per germline, CDR1 LGHNA and CDR2 YNFKEQ. Trimming shortened V by 2 bases and J by 5 bases, and 11 bases separated the two germline ends. CDR3 amino acids: CASSQTTYQDTQYF. CDR3 coding DNA: TGTGCCAGCAGCCAAACGACTTATCAAGATACGCAGTATTTT.

The CDR3 coding sequence is TGTGCCAGCAGTTTTCTATCCGGGACAGGGACGTCAGGAGCTTTCTTT. The encoded protein is CASSFLSGTGTSGAFF. The V and J genes are TRBV28 and TRBJ1-1, with 9 bases aligning to TRBD1. This CDR3 is built from 16 residues. V was pared by 3 bases and J by 10 bases, with 15 bases of the junction left unmatched. Germline V gene data show CDR1 as MDHEN and CDR2 as SYDVKM.

The J gene is TRBJ2-5, the V gene TRBV7-3; D may be TRBD2 (5 bases). The ends were cut back, 2 bases at V and 4 bases at J, with 14 bases in the middle. The CDR3 sequence is 15 residues long. Germline loops: CDR1 SGHTA, CDR2 FQGTGA. The CDR3 bases are TGTGCCAGCAGCTTACGCCCCGGGGAAGGAGAGACCCAGTACTTC. This sequence encodes CASSLRPGEGETQYF.

The V call is TRBV7-2, the J call TRBJ2-1, with TRBD2 matching 9 bases. This CDR3 has 15 residues. V shed 4 bases and J 3 bases; nucleotides not matched to a gene: 4. Germline assignment: CDR1 SGHTA and CDR2 FQGNSA. The CDR3 coding sequence is TGTGCCAGCAGCTCCGGGACTAGCTACTACAATGAGCAGTTCTTC. Its protein product is CASSSGTSYYNEQFF.

The rearrangement uses TRBV19 and TRBJ1-2; the D gene is possibly TRBD1 (5 bases). The CDR3 is 13 amino acids. Trimming removed 2 bases at V and 3 bases at J, with 7 bases between. Germline loops: CDR1 LNHDA, CDR2 SQIVND (reference sequence). CDR3 protein: CASSILQDYGYTF. The CDR3 DNA reads as TGTGCCAGTAGTATATTACAGGACTATGGCTACACCTTC.

This clone appeared a few times. The rearrangement links TRBV2 to TRBJ1-2; 9 positions match TRBD1. CDR1 is SNHLY and CDR2 is FYNNEI in the germline V gene. This CDR3 comprises 16 residues. V shed 8 bases and J 1 base; nucleotides not matched to a gene: 11. In DNA, the CDR3 is TGTGCCAGCCGTGTAGGGACAGGGCGACTTAACTATGGCTACACCTTC. This codes for CASRVGTGRLNYGYTF. Supplemented by reference TRBV2 and TRBJ1-2, the full variable domain reads EPEVTQTPSHQVTQMGQEVILRCVPISNHLYFYWYRQILGQKVEFLVSFYNNEISEKSEIFDDQFSVERPDGSNFTLKIRSTKLEDSAMYFCASRVGTGRLNYGYTFGSGTRLTVV.

The V call is TRBV11-3, the J call TRBJ1-6; the match to TRBD1 covers 8 bases. The V segment lost 5 bases and the J segment 9 bases; nucleotides outside the gene matches: 3. Germline loops: CDR1 SGHNT, CDR2 YENEEA. CDR3 length: 13 amino acids. The CDR3 DNA reads TGTGCCAGCAGCCGGACAGGGAGTTCACCCCTCCACTTT. It encodes CASSRTGSSPLHF.

The chain couples TRBV6-2 or TRBV6-3 to TRBJ2-7; no firm D call. Deletions cut 5 bases from V and 0 bases from J, with 5 bases between. The CDR3 has 12 residues. Germline CDR1 and CDR2: MNHEY and SVGEGT. CDR3 protein: CASSMSSYEQYF. The CDR3 DNA sequence: TGTGCCAGCAGTATGAGCTCCTACGAGCAGTACTTC.

This sequence joins TRBV7-2 and TRBJ2-7; D tentatively fits TRBD1 or TRBD2 (5 bases each). Trimming cost V 4 bases and J 0 bases, with 10 bases left between them. This CDR3 region has 14 residues. Germline V gives CDR1 SGHTA, CDR2 FQGNSA. CDR3 loop: CASSWGRLSYEQYF. For the CDR3, the DNA is TGTGCCAGCAGCTGGGGACGTCTCTCCTACGAGCAGTACTTC.

The chain recombines TRBV21-1 with TRBJ1-4. TRBV21-1 is termed a pseudogene. This CDR3 has 15 residues. For the CDR3, the DNA is TGTGCCAGCAGCAGGAGGGTAACCCCTAATGAAAAACTGTTTTTT. Translation: CASSRRVTPNEKLFF.

The J gene is TRBJ1-1, the V gene TRBV6-6; D perhaps matches TRBD1 (6 bases). Trimming pared 11 bases from V and 4 bases from J, leaving 11 bases between. Looked up from germline, CDR1 is MNHNY and CDR2 is SVGAGI (reference sequence). The CDR3 runs 11 residues. CDR3 bases: TGTGCCGTCAGCAGGGGCACTGAAGCTTTCTTT. Its protein product is CAVSRGTEAFF.

V gene TRBV4-3 combines with J gene TRBJ1-2; D is undetermined. The V end lost 5 bases, the J end lost 4 bases, and 5 bases lay between the germline ends. The CDR3 loop spans 11 amino acids. In germline, CDR1 is LGHNA, CDR2 YSLEER. The CDR3 here is CASSSLYGYTF. The CDR3 DNA follows: TGCGCCAGCAGCAGCCTCTATGGCTACACCTTC.

This clone was seen a handful of times. This chain joins TRBV7-9 and TRBJ1-2, with D perhaps TRBD1 (6 bases). Germline V gene data show CDR1 as SEHNR and CDR2 as FQNEAQ (reference sequence). Trimming removed 4 bases at V and 8 bases at J, with 14 bases between. This CDR3 is 13 amino acids long. This CDR3 is CASSSPQGRGYTF. CDR3 sequence (DNA): TGTGCCAGCAGCTCACCCCAGGGGCGCGGCTACACCTTC.

The chain has TRBV18 and TRBJ2-5; D remains ambiguous. V shed 2 bases and J shed 0 bases, with 10 bases lying between them. CDR1 and CDR2 from the germline V gene are KGHSH and LQKENI. This CDR3 is built from 15 residues. The CDR3 region has the DNA TGTGCCAGCTCACCAGTTTTTTCGTACCAAGAGACCCAGTACTTC. This gives the protein CASSPVFSYQETQYF.

The chain joins TRBV5-5 to TRBJ1-1, with D possibly being TRBD1 (5 bases). Germline V CDR1 and CDR2: SGHKS, YYEKEE (reference sequence). Trimming pared 4 bases from V and 4 bases from J, leaving 20 bases between. CDR3 length: 16 residues. Here the CDR3 DNA reads TGTGCCAGCAGCCCAATACCCCCCCAGGGAATCACTGAAGCTTTCTTT. It translates to CASSPIPPQGITEAFF.

This sequence joins TRBV7-2 and TRBJ2-4; a weak D match, TRBD1 (5 bases). With 5 bases removed from V and 5 bases from J, the gap between germline ends came to 16 bases. Germline V gene sequence: CDR1 SGHTA, CDR2 FQGNSA. CDR3 length: 15 amino acids. The DNA of the CDR3 is TGTGCCAGCAGCGACAGTTCCACCCGCGAAAACATTCAGTACTTC. Amino acid sequence: CASSDSSTRENIQYF.

This clone was detected a few times. The V call is TRBV9, the J call TRBJ1-3; D is ambiguous. The CDR3 has 12 residues. Trimming removed 2 bases from V and 4 bases from J, with 4 bases in between. Germline V CDR1 and CDR2: SGDLS, YYNGEE. In DNA form, the CDR3 reads TGTGCCAGCAGCGTCCTAGGAAACACCATATATTTT. Translation gives CASSVLGNTIYF.

The chain is built from TRBV4-3 and TRBJ2-7; 7 bases are shared with TRBD2. The CDR3 length is 15 residues. Germline CDR1 is LGHNA and CDR2 is YSLEER. Losses at the gene ends were 0 bases for V and 7 bases for J; bases not matched to a gene: 9. The chain's CDR3 is CASSQDHRGVREQYF. In nucleotides, the CDR3 is TGCGCCAGCAGCCAAGACCACCGGGGGGTGAGGGAGCAGTACTTC.

This clone was counted between two and nine times. This chain connects TRBV7-8 to TRBJ1-5; D not certain. This CDR3 has 16 amino acids. Germline V lookup: CDR1 SGHVS, CDR2 FQNEAQ. The ends were cut back, 1 base at V and 1 base at J, with 11 bases in the middle. CDR3 sequence reads: CASSLVRWTSNQPQHF. The CDR3 nucleotides are TGTGCCAGCAGCTTAGTCAGGTGGACGAGCAATCAGCCCCAGCATTTT.

On this clone itself: The junction differs from germline at one of its ends, possibly a read error. This chain links TRBV27 with TRBJ1-1; 7 positions match TRBD1. The V gene's germline CDR1 is MNHEY and CDR2 SMNVEV (reference sequence). This CDR3 has 16 amino acids. DNA for the CDR3: TGTGCCAGCAGTTTATGGGCCGGCAGGGGGAACCCTGAAGCTTTCTTT. This gives the protein CASSLWAGRGNPEAFF.

The chain employs TRBV12-3 or TRBV12-4 and TRBJ1-5; D gene unclear. This CDR3 is built from 13 residues. V lost 3 bases and J 6 bases, leaving 9 bases between the germline ends. CDR3 protein: CASSFELGQPQHF. As DNA, the CDR3 is TGTGCCAGCAGTTTCGAATTGGGTCAGCCCCAGCATTTT.

The chain employs TRBV19 and TRBJ2-7; the match to TRBD1 covers 10 bases. This CDR3 is 13 amino acids long. V was clipped by 10 bases and J by 2 bases; unmatched bases: 5. Germline values: CDR1 LNHDA, CDR2 SQIVND (reference sequence). Here the CDR3 DNA reads TGTGCCACCAAAGGGACAGGGGCCTACGAGCAGTACTTC. Encoded protein: CATKGTGAYEQYF. Supplemented by reference TRBV19 and TRBJ2-7, the full variable domain reads DGGITQSPKYLFRKEGQNVTLSCEQNLNHDAMYWYRQDPGQGLRLIYYSQIVNDFQKGDIAEGYSVSREKKESFPLTVTSAQKNPTAFYLCATKGTGAYEQYFGPGTRLTVT.

This clone has just a few counts. The chain links TRBV3-1 (or the pseudogene TRBV3-2) to TRBJ1-5, with no clear D. Germline CDR1 and CDR2: LGHDT and YNNKEL (reference sequence). V was cut by 8 bases and J by 6 bases, with 14 bases left in between. This CDR3 is 13 amino acids long. This chain's CDR3 is CASGRGPRQPQHF. In nucleotides, the CDR3 is TGTGCCAGCGGACGGGGTCCCCGTCAGCCCCAGCATTTT.

The V and J genes are TRBV10-1 and TRBJ1-1; D is unresolved. V shed 0 bases and J shed 6 bases, with 8 bases lying between them. Germline CDR1 reads WNHNN; CDR2 reads SYGVQD (reference sequence). This CDR3 is 13 amino acids long. DNA for the CDR3: TGCGCCAGCAGTGAGTCGGCGGGTTCTGAAGCTTTCTTT. The encoded protein is CASSESAGSEAFF.

The V and J genes are TRBV2 and TRBJ1-1; 8 bases map to TRBD1. This CDR3 region has 12 residues. Germline V gene lookup returns CDR1 SNHLY and CDR2 FYNNEI. J gave up 1 base and V 10 bases, and 2 bases lay outside the gene matches. The CDR3: CAIGQGNTEAFF. The CDR3, as DNA: TGTGCCATCGGACAGGGGAACACTGAAGCTTTCTTT.

This clone was recorded a few times. The chain recombines TRBV15 with TRBJ2-5, with D maybe TRBD1 (6 bases). CDR3 length equals 13 residues. V was clipped by 5 bases and J by 4 bases, with 11 bases between them. Germline values: CDR1 LNHNV, CDR2 YYDKDF (reference sequence). The CDR3 DNA sequence: TGTGCCACCAGCGAAGGGGGAGTAGAGACCCAGTACTTC. It translates to CATSEGGVETQYF.

The V gene is TRBV6-5, the J gene TRBJ2-1; TRBD1 or TRBD2 may be the D gene (5 bases each). Per germline, CDR1 MNHEY and CDR2 SVGAGI. V was clipped by 7 bases and J by 15 bases, with 22 bases between them. This CDR3 has 13 residues. The CDR3 is CASIPETRGRVFF. CDR3 nucleotide sequence: TGTGCCAGCATCCCTGAAACCCGGGGCAGGGTGTTCTTC.

The CDR3 protein is CAWSRTALYGYTF. The CDR3 nucleotides read TGTGCCTGGAGCAGGACAGCCCTCTATGGCTACACCTTC. The J gene is TRBJ1-2, the V gene TRBV30; maybe TRBD1 (6 bases). Between the trimmed V and J ends, which lost 3 bases and 4 bases, there was a span of 12 bases. The CDR3 length is 13 residues. Germline loops: CDR1 GTSNPN, CDR2 SVGIG (reference sequence).

This clone turned up a few times. The gene calls are TRBV5-1 and TRBJ2-1; D unclear. V lost 0 bases and J lost 10, with 8 bases in between. Germline values: CDR1 SGHRS, CDR2 YFSETQ. This CDR3 spans 12 amino acids. This CDR3 reads CASSLEESEQFF. CDR3 DNA: TGCGCCAGCAGCTTGGAGGAGTCCGAGCAGTTCTTC.

The V and J genes are TRBV6-1 and TRBJ1-4; TRBD1 might be the D (5 bases). V lost 6 bases and J lost 4, with 9 bases in between. Germline V gives CDR1 MNHNS, CDR2 SASEGT. The CDR3 is 13 amino acids. DNA of the CDR3: TGTGCCAGCAGCCGGGACTTTAATGAAAAACTGTTTTTT. This translates into CASSRDFNEKLFF.